These T cell receptor beta chains were read from a single sample in a study of cytomegalovirus exposure and HLA in healthy donors. Produced via immunoSEQ multiplex PCR; TCRdb's table is partial and in-frame only. Of 130,000 to 150,000 clones in the sample, 80% were seen once. Sequenced sample: PBMCs. The source of these receptors is a man aged 40-49 years in good health and CMV-seropositive. The CDR3 runs from the conserved cysteine through the conserved F or W. The D gene is left open where the match is weak. A clone size is listed for some rows: how often the clone was seen (once, few, many), or a class if it is expanded.

J | V | D | size | DNA | CDR3
TRBJ1-2 | TRBV7-2 | - | - | TGTGCCAGCAGTTCAGGGTTCTATGGCTACACCTTC | CASSSGFYGYTF
TRBJ1-1 | TRBV30 | - | - | TGTGCCTGGACAGATAATCTCGCTGAAGCTTTCTTT | CAWTDNLAEAFF
TRBJ2-7 | TRBV5-8 | - | - | TGTGCCAGCAGCTTGAACTCCAAAACAGGGTCCGAGCAGTACTTC | CASSLNSKTGSEQYF
TRBJ2-3 | TRBV7-6 | - | few | TGTGCCAGCAGCCCCCCCGGGGGTACAGATACGCAGTATTTT | CASSPPGGTDTQYF
TRBJ2-5 | TRBV29-1 | - | - | TGCAGCGCCACTAGGGGGGGAACAGAGACCCAGTACTTC | CSATRGGTETQYF
TRBJ2-1 | TRBV13 | - | - | TGTGCCAGCAGCTTAACCCGAGGGGGGGTTAAGCTCTTC | CASSLTRGGVKLF
TRBJ2-1 | TRBV2 | TRBD1 | - | TGTGCCAGCAGTGCTAACAGGGGGCATCGGAATGAGCAGTTCTTC | CASSANRGHRNEQFF
TRBJ2-7 | TRBV18 | - | - | TGTGCCAGCTCACCATCAGACTACGAGCAGTACTTC | CASSPSDYEQYF
TRBJ1-6 | TRBV5-6 | - | few | TGTGCCAGCAGCTTGAACAGGGCCTCCTATAATTCACCCCTCCACTTT | CASSLNRASYNSPLHF
TRBJ1-2 | TRBV21-1 | - | - | TGTGCCAGCAGCAATCTGTCAGGCATCATTATCCCCTATGGCTACACCTTC | CASSNLSGIIIPYGYTF
TRBJ2-7 | TRBV13 | TRBD1 | - | TGTGCCAGCAGCACCGGACAGGGGGCGGGGTACGAGCAGTACTTC | CASSTGQGAGYEQYF
TRBJ1-2 | TRBV28 | TRBD1 | - | TGTGCCAGCAGGACAGGGTTCCTATATGGCTACACCTTC | CASRTGFLYGYTF
TRBJ2-7 | TRBV10-1 | TRBD2 | - | TGCGCCAGCAGCTCAGGAGGGAGCGGGGGCTACGAGCAGTACTTC | CASSSGGSGGYEQYF
TRBJ2-3 | TRBV5-4 | TRBD2 | - | TGTGCCAGCACCCTCAGGACTAGCGGGAGTTCAGATACGCAGTATTTT | CASTLRTSGSSDTQYF
TRBJ1-4 | TRBV5-4 | - | - | TGTGCCAGCAGCAAGTCAGGGCCTGCAACTAATGAAAAACTGTTTTTT | CASSKSGPATNEKLFF
TRBJ2-7 | TRBV11-3 | - | - | TGTGCCAGCAGCTTGGCGGGGGAGCAGTACTTC | CASSLAGEQYF
TRBJ1-1 | TRBV12-1 | - | - | TGTGCCAGCAGCCCCCCCTGGTCCACCCAGGCTTTCTTT | CASSPPWSTQAFF
TRBJ1-1 | TRBV5-1 | - | - | TGCGCCAGCAGCCCAGGTCCCGACACTGAAGCTTTCTTT | CASSPGPDTEAFF
TRBJ1-2 | TRBV7-2 | - | - | TGTGCCAGCAGCTTAGACAGGGATAGCTATGGCTACACCTTC | CASSLDRDSYGYTF
TRBJ2-7 | TRBV10-2 | TRBD1 | - | TGCGCCAGCAGGGTAACGGACAGGGCCTACGAGCAGTACTTC | CASRVTDRAYEQYF
TRBJ1-2 | TRBV7-2 | - | - | TGTGCCAGCAGCTTAAACAGGGATTACGGCTACACCTTC | CASSLNRDYGYTF
TRBJ1-2 | TRBV7-2 | TRBD1 | - | TGTGCCAGCAGCTTAACTTCCGGGACAGGGGACAACTATGGCTACACCTTC | CASSLTSGTGDNYGYTF
TRBJ1-3 | TRBV5-1 | - | once | TGCGCCAGCAGCTTAGGGGGCTCTGGAAACACCATATATTTT | CASSLGGSGNTIYF
TRBJ2-3 | TRBV4-3 | TRBD1 | once | TGCGCCAGCAGCCAAAAGACAGGGCGCACAGATACGCAGTATTTT | CASSQKTGRTDTQYF
TRBJ2-7 | TRBV7-2 | - | - | TGTGCCAGCAGCTTACGGGAGGGGGCGGCGTGCTTC | CASSLREGAACF
TRBJ2-7 | TRBV18 | - | - | TGTGCCAGCTCACCACGTAGCGGACCATACGAGCAGTACTTC | CASSPRSGPYEQYF
TRBJ2-7 | TRBV4-2 | TRBD1 | - | TGTGCCAGCAGCCAGGGGACAGGGAGCTCCTACGAGCAGTACTTC | CASSQGTGSSYEQYF
TRBJ2-3 | TRBV5-1 | TRBD1 | - | TGCGCCAGCAGCAGGGGACAGAGCACAGATACGCAGTATTTT | CASSRGQSTDTQYF
TRBJ2-5 | TRBV4-3 | TRBD2 | - | TGCGCCAGCAGCCCGCGTCTAGCGGCTATTCGACAAGAGACCCAGTACTTC | CASSPRLAAIRQETQYF
TRBJ2-5 | TRBV2 | - | few | TGTGCCAGCAGTGATGAAACAAGAGAGACCCAGTACTTC | CASSDETRETQYF
TRBJ2-4 | TRBV7-2 | TRBD2 | - | TGTGCCAGCAGCTTGGGACTAGCGGGTACCAAAAACATTCAGTACTTC | CASSLGLAGTKNIQYF
TRBJ2-3 | TRBV5-1 | - | - | TGCGCCAGCAGGTTGGACTCTACAGATACGCAGTATTTT | CASRLDSTDTQYF
TRBJ1-1 | TRBV27 | - | - | TGTGCCAGCCAGGGAGGATGGGACACTGAAGCTTTCTTT | CASQGGWDTEAFF
TRBJ2-1 | TRBV5-1 | TRBD2 | - | TGCGCCAGCAGCCCGACTAGCGGGGGAGTCAACAATGAGCAGTTCTTC | CASSPTSGGVNNEQFF
TRBJ2-1 | TRBV2 | TRBD1 | - | TGTGCCGGCACAGGGGACAATGAGCAGTTCTTC | CAGTGDNEQFF
TRBJ1-2 | TRBV5-1 | - | - | TGCGCCAGCAGCTCAGACAGGCACTATGGCTACACCTTC | CASSSDRHYGYTF
TRBJ2-1 | TRBV19 | - | - | TGTGCCAGTAGTATATTTAGGGGTGGCAATGAGCAGTTCTTC | CASSIFRGGNEQFF
TRBJ2-1 | TRBV9 | - | - | TGTGCCAGCAGCCCGGGGTCCTACAATGAGCAGTTCTTC | CASSPGSYNEQFF
TRBJ2-1 | TRBV6-1 | - | few | TGTGCCAGCAAGGACTACCTTGGCTACAATGAGCAGTTCTTC | CASKDYLGYNEQFF
TRBJ1-1 | TRBV9 | - | - | TGTGCCAGCAGCGTAGAGGGTGGGAGCACTGAAGCTTTCTTT | CASSVEGGSTEAFF
TRBJ1-1 | TRBV19 | TRBD1 | - | TGTGCCAGTAGTATAACAGGGGCCAACACTGAAGCTTTCTTT | CASSITGANTEAFF
TRBJ2-2 | TRBV9 | - | - | TGTGCCAGCAGCAGCAGCGGGAACACCGGGGAGCTGTTTTTT | CASSSSGNTGELFF
TRBJ2-7 | TRBV27 | - | - | TGTGCCAGCAGTTTTCGGGAGAACTACGAGCAGTACTTC | CASSFRENYEQYF
TRBJ1-2 | TRBV10-3 | - | - | TGTGCCATCAGTGAGCTGGCGGCCTCGGGCTACACCTTC | CAISELAASGYTF
TRBJ2-2 | TRBV19 | TRBD1 | - | TGTGCCACCTTACAGGGACAGGGATACACCGGGGAGCTGTTTTTT | CATLQGQGYTGELFF
TRBJ2-1 | TRBV28 | - | - | TGTGCCAGCAGTTTCCGGGTCCTACAGTTCTTC | CASSFRVLQFF
TRBJ2-1 | TRBV30 | TRBD2 | - | TGTGCCGCAGTGGGGGGAGGGTCCCTCAATGAGCAGTTCTTC | CAAVGGGSLNEQFF
TRBJ2-5 | TRBV27 | - | few | TGTGCCAGCAGTTTTTTCGGCGGTAGCGAGACCCAGTACTTC | CASSFFGGSETQYF
TRBJ2-1 | TRBV2 | - | - | TGTGCCAGCAGTGAAGCGGATACAGGTTTCAATGAGCAGTTCTTC | CASSEADTGFNEQFF
TRBJ2-2 | TRBV5-1 | TRBD1 | - | TGCGCCAGCAGCCTGGGACAGGGGCCCGGGGAGCTGTTTTTT | CASSLGQGPGELFF
TRBJ2-1 | TRBV5-1 | TRBD2 | - | TGCGCCAGCAGTAATTACACTAGCGGGAGCTACAATGAGCAGTTCTTC | CASSNYTSGSYNEQFF
TRBJ1-3 | TRBV28 | TRBD1 | - | TGTGCCAGCAGTTTACCGACAGGGGGCCGAAACACCATATATTTT | CASSLPTGGRNTIYF
TRBJ2-1 | TRBV7-2 | TRBD1 | - | TGTGCCAGCAGCTCCACCTTACAGGGGTTACGCAATGAGCAGTTCTTC | CASSSTLQGLRNEQFF